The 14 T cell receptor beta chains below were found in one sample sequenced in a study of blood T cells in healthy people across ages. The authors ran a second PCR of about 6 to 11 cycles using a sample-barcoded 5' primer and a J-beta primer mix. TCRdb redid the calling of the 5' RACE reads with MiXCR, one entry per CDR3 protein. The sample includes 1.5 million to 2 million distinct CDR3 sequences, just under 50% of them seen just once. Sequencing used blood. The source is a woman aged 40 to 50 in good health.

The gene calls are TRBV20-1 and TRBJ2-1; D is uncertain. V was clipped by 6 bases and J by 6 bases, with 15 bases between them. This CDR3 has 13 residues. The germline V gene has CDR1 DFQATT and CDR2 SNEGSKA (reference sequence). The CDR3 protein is CSAPKNSFNEQFF. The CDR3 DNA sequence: TGCAGTGCCCCAAAAAACTCTTTCAATGAGCAGTTCTTC.

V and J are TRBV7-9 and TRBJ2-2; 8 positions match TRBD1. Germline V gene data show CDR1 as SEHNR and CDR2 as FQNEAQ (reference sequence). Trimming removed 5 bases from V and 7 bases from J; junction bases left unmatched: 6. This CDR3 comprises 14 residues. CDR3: CASSADRADGELFF. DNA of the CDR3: TGTGCCAGCAGCGCGGACAGGGCTGACGGGGAGCTGTTTTTT. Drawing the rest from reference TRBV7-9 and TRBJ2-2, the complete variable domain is DTGVSQNPRHKITKRGQNVTFRCDPISEHNRLYWYRQTLGQGPEFLTYFQNEAQLEKSRLLSDRFSAERPKGSFSTLEIQRTEQGDSAMYLCASSADRADGELFFGEGSRLTVL.

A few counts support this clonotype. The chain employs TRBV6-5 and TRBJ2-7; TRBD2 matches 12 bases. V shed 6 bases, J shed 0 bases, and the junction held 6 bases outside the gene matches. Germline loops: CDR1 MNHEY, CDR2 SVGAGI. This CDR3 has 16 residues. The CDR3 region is CASSKRLAGASYEQYF. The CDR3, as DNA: TGTGCCAGCAGCAAAAGACTAGCGGGAGCCTCCTACGAGCAGTACTTC.

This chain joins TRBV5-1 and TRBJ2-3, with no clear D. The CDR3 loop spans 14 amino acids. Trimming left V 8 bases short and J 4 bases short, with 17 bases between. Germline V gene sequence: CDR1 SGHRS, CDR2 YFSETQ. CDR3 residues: CASHAWIESDTQYF. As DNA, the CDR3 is TGCGCCAGTCACGCCTGGATAGAATCAGATACGCAGTATTTT.

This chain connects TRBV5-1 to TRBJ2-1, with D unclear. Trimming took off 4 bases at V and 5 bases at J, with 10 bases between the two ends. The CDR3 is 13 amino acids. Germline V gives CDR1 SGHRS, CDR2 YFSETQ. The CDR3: CASSAALDNEQFF. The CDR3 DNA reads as TGCGCCAGCAGCGCCGCGCTTGACAATGAGCAGTTCTTC.

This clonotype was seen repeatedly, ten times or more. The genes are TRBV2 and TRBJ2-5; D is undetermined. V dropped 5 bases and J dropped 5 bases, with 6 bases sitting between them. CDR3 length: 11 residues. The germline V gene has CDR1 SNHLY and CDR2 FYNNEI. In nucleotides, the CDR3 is TGTGCCAGCAGTATTTGGGAGACCCAGTACTTC. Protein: CASSIWETQYF.

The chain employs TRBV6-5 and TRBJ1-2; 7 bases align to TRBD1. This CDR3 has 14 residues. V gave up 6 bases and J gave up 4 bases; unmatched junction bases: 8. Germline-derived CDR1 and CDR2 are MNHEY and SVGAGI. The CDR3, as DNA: TGTGCCAGCAGCTTCTCCCGGACAGGCTATGGCTACACCTTC. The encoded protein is CASSFSRTGYGYTF.

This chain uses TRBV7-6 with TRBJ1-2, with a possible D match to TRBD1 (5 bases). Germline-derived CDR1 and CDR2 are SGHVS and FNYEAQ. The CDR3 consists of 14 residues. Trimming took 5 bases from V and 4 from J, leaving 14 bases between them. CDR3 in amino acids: CASSRDQGLYGYTF. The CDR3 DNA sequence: TGTGCCAGCAGCCGAGATCAGGGCCTCTATGGCTACACCTTC.

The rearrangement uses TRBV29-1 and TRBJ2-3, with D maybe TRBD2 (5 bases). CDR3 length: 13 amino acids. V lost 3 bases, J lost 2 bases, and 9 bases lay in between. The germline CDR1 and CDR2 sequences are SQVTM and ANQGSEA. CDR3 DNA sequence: TGCAGCGTTGATGTGGACTCCACAGATACGCAGTATTTT. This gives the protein CSVDVDSTDTQYF.

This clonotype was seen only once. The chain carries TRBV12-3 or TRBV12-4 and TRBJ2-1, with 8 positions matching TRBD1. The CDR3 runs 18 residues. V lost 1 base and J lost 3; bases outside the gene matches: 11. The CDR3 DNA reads TGTGCCAGCAGTTTAGGGGCCTCTCCAGGGGGCTTCTACAATGAGCAGTTCTTC. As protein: CASSLGASPGGFYNEQFF.

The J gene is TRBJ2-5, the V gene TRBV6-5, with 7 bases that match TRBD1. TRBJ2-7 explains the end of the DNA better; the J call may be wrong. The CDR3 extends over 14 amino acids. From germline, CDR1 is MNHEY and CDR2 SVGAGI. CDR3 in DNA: TGTGCCAGCAGTGGGACAGCAACAACCTACGAGCAGTACTTC. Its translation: CASSGTATTYEQYF.

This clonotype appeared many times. The chain's CDR3 is CASSSGGAGYTF. In DNA form, the CDR3 reads TGTGCCAGCAGCTCTGGGGGGGCAGGCTACACCTTC. The chain links TRBV9 to TRBJ1-2; D is perhaps TRBD1 (6 bases). Trimming took 4 bases from V and 8 from J, leaving 12 bases between them. Germline-derived CDR1 and CDR2 are SGDLS and YYNGEE. The CDR3 sequence is 12 residues long.

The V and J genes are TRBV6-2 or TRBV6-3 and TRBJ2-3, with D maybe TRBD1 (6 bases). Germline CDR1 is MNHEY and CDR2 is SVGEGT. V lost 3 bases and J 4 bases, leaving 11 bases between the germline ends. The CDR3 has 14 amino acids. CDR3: CASSYDRSSDTQYF. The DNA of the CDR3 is TGTGCCAGCAGTTATGACAGGAGCTCAGATACGCAGTATTTT.

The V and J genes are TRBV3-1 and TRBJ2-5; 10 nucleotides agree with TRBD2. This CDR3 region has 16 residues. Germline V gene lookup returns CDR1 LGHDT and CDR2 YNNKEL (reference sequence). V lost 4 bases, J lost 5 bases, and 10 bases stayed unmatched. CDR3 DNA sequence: TGTGCCAGCAGCCTACCTAGCGGGGGCTTCCGGGAGACCCAGTACTTC. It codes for CASSLPSGGFRETQYF.